This is a list of T cell receptor beta chains from one sample in a study of cytomegalovirus exposure and HLA in healthy donors. TCRdb keeps only in-frame clones here, not all; method: immunoSEQ multiplex PCR. The sample has some 220,000 clones, roughly 84% seen once. Input material: PBMCs. The receptors originated from a girl aged 2 to 9 in good health and CMV-seronegative. Both conserved end residues are part of each CDR3. Fields, in order: D gene, V gene, J gene, clone size, CDR3 DNA, CDR3 protein. A D gene is named only where the DNA matches it firmly. The size of a clone is reported for some rows only, either as once, few or many, or as a class for expanded clones.

d_gene: .; v_gene: TRBV9; j_gene: TRBJ2-2; abundance: once; CDR3nt: TGTGCCAGCAGCCAAGAGGCAGTCACCGGGGAGCTGTTTTTT; CDR3aa: CASSQEAVTGELFF
d_gene: .; v_gene: TRBV30; j_gene: TRBJ1-2; abundance: .; CDR3nt: TGTGCCTGGACAGGACTCTTTAACTATGGCTACACCTTC; CDR3aa: CAWTGLFNYGYTF
d_gene: TRBD2; v_gene: TRBV18; j_gene: TRBJ2-2; abundance: few; CDR3nt: TGTGCCAGCTCACCAGGAGCGGGAGGCCCGGGCACCGGGGAGCTGTTTTTT; CDR3aa: CASSPGAGGPGTGELFF
d_gene: TRBD1; v_gene: TRBV2; j_gene: TRBJ1-2; abundance: .; CDR3nt: TGTGCCAGCAACCCACTTGGGACAGACTATGGCTACACCTTC; CDR3aa: CASNPLGTDYGYTF
d_gene: TRBD2; v_gene: TRBV9; j_gene: TRBJ2-1; abundance: .; CDR3nt: TGTGCCAGCAGCGTAGGGACTAGCGGCCGTTTAAATGAGCAGTTCTTC; CDR3aa: CASSVGTSGRLNEQFF
d_gene: TRBD1; v_gene: TRBV2; j_gene: TRBJ1-6; abundance: .; CDR3nt: TGTGCCAGCAGCAGCCCGAGGACAGGGGTTAATTCACCCCTCCACTTT; CDR3aa: CASSSPRTGVNSPLHF
d_gene: TRBD2; v_gene: TRBV4-2; j_gene: TRBJ2-1; abundance: .; CDR3nt: TGTGCCAGCAGCCAAGATACTAGCGGGGGGGCCTCTGAGCAGTTCTTC; CDR3aa: CASSQDTSGGASEQFF
d_gene: .; v_gene: TRBV15; j_gene: TRBJ2-3; abundance: .; CDR3nt: TGTGCCACCAGCAGGAGGGTAACAGGGACCGGGGCAGATACGCAGTATTTT; CDR3aa: CATSRRVTGTGADTQYF
d_gene: .; v_gene: TRBV7-6; j_gene: TRBJ2-2; abundance: .; CDR3nt: TGTGCCAGCAGCCCCCTGGGGGCGACCGGGGAGCTGTTTTTT; CDR3aa: CASSPLGATGELFF
d_gene: TRBD1; v_gene: TRBV18; j_gene: TRBJ1-1; abundance: .; CDR3nt: TGTGCCAGCTCGTTTAATCCGGGACAGGGGGCGCGGGGCACTGAAGCTTTCTTT; CDR3aa: CASSFNPGQGARGTEAFF
d_gene: .; v_gene: TRBV6-6; j_gene: TRBJ2-5; abundance: .; CDR3nt: TGTGCCAGCAGTTACCCGGACAGTCGAGGGGCCCAGTACTTC; CDR3aa: CASSYPDSRGAQYF
d_gene: TRBD2; v_gene: TRBV5-1; j_gene: TRBJ2-7; abundance: .; CDR3nt: TGCGCCAGCAGCGTAACTAGCGGGACTTCAAGCTACGAGCAGTACTTC; CDR3aa: CASSVTSGTSSYEQYF
d_gene: .; v_gene: TRBV5-1; j_gene: TRBJ2-3; abundance: .; CDR3nt: TGCGCCAGCAGCTTAGTAGCGGGCACAGATACGCAGTATTTT; CDR3aa: CASSLVAGTDTQYF
d_gene: .; v_gene: TRBV2; j_gene: TRBJ1-5; abundance: few; CDR3nt: TGTGCCAGCAGTGTGGAGAGCGGGAAGCCCCAGCATTTT; CDR3aa: CASSVESGKPQHF
d_gene: .; v_gene: TRBV6-5; j_gene: TRBJ1-6; abundance: .; CDR3nt: TGTGCCACCGGCTCCCTTCAGGGGCCCTCACCCCTCCACTTT; CDR3aa: CATGSLQGPSPLHF
d_gene: TRBD1; v_gene: TRBV6-5; j_gene: TRBJ1-5; abundance: .; CDR3nt: TGTGCCAGCAGTGCGACAGGGGCCACGGGGCCCCAGCATTTT; CDR3aa: CASSATGATGPQHF
d_gene: TRBD1; v_gene: TRBV11-2; j_gene: TRBJ1-2; abundance: .; CDR3nt: TGTGCCAGCAGCTTAGTAGGAGGACAGGGACTATACGGCTACACCTTC; CDR3aa: CASSLVGGQGLYGYTF
d_gene: .; v_gene: TRBV18; j_gene: TRBJ1-4; abundance: .; CDR3nt: TGTGCCAGCTCACCACCGGACAGATTTGAAAAACTGTTTTTT; CDR3aa: CASSPPDRFEKLFF
d_gene: TRBD1; v_gene: TRBV5-1; j_gene: TRBJ1-3; abundance: few; CDR3nt: TGCGCCAGCAGCCTAGGACAGGGTGGAAACACCATATATTTT; CDR3aa: CASSLGQGGNTIYF
d_gene: .; v_gene: TRBV7-9; j_gene: TRBJ1-1; abundance: few; CDR3nt: TGTGCCAGCAGCCTTCCCTCGGACAGGAACACTGAAGCTTTCTTT; CDR3aa: CASSLPSDRNTEAFF
d_gene: TRBD1; v_gene: TRBV30; j_gene: TRBJ2-5; abundance: .; CDR3nt: TGTGCCTGGAGCAGGGGGCTGGAGACCCAGTACTTC; CDR3aa: CAWSRGLETQYF
d_gene: TRBD1; v_gene: TRBV5-1; j_gene: TRBJ2-7; abundance: .; CDR3nt: TGCGCCAGCAGCGTTAGACAGGGGACCTCCTCCTACGAGCAGTACTTC; CDR3aa: CASSVRQGTSSYEQYF
d_gene: .; v_gene: TRBV6-1; j_gene: TRBJ1-1; abundance: .; CDR3nt: TGTGCCAGCAGTGGGCCACGTGAAGCTTTCTTT; CDR3aa: CASSGPREAFF
d_gene: .; v_gene: TRBV6-6; j_gene: TRBJ1-2; abundance: .; CDR3nt: TGTGCCAGCAGCCTCGAGGCTTCCTATGGCTACACCTTC; CDR3aa: CASSLEASYGYTF
d_gene: .; v_gene: TRBV9; j_gene: TRBJ2-3; abundance: .; CDR3nt: TGTGCCAGCAGCGTAGTCTCCGGCACAGATACGCAGTATTTT; CDR3aa: CASSVVSGTDTQYF
d_gene: .; v_gene: TRBV11-2; j_gene: TRBJ2-7; abundance: .; CDR3nt: TGTGCCAGCAGCTTAGCGTCCCAGGTCTACGAGCAGTACTTC; CDR3aa: CASSLASQVYEQYF
d_gene: TRBD2; v_gene: TRBV6-5; j_gene: TRBJ2-7; abundance: .; CDR3nt: TGTGCCAGCGGCACTAGCGGGACCTACGAGCAGTACTTC; CDR3aa: CASGTSGTYEQYF
d_gene: .; v_gene: TRBV7-8; j_gene: TRBJ1-5; abundance: few; CDR3nt: TGTGCCAGCGGGCATAGCAATCAGCCCCAGCATTTT; CDR3aa: CASGHSNQPQHF
d_gene: TRBD2; v_gene: TRBV30; j_gene: TRBJ2-3; abundance: .; CDR3nt: TGTGCCTGGAGTGCTAGCGGGGGGCCGGGAGATACGCAGTATTTT; CDR3aa: CAWSASGGPGDTQYF
d_gene: TRBD2; v_gene: TRBV19; j_gene: TRBJ2-3; abundance: once; CDR3nt: TGTGCCGCGGGGGGGCGGGGCACAGATACGCAGTATTTT; CDR3aa: CAAGGRGTDTQYF
d_gene: .; v_gene: TRBV29-1; j_gene: TRBJ2-3; abundance: once; CDR3nt: TGCAGCACTAGGTCTGTCACAGATACGCAGTATTTT; CDR3aa: CSTRSVTDTQYF
d_gene: TRBD2; v_gene: TRBV6-6; j_gene: TRBJ2-4; abundance: few; CDR3nt: TGTGCCAGCACCCTGACTAGCGTGGTCGCCAAAAACATTCAGTACTTC; CDR3aa: CASTLTSVVAKNIQYF
d_gene: .; v_gene: TRBV6-1; j_gene: TRBJ2-5; abundance: .; CDR3nt: TGTGCCAGCAGTGTGCTCAGGGGACAAGAGACCCAGTACTTC; CDR3aa: CASSVLRGQETQYF
d_gene: .; v_gene: TRBV7-2; j_gene: TRBJ1-4; abundance: .; CDR3nt: TGTGCCAGCAGCTTGATCAGGGGCGGCGGTGAAAAACTGTTTTTT; CDR3aa: CASSLIRGGGEKLFF
d_gene: .; v_gene: TRBV6-5; j_gene: TRBJ1-5; abundance: .; CDR3nt: TGTGCCAGCAGTCCCGGACAGCTCAATCAGCCCCAGCATTTT; CDR3aa: CASSPGQLNQPQHF
d_gene: TRBD2; v_gene: TRBV18; j_gene: TRBJ2-5; abundance: .; CDR3nt: TGTGCCAGCTCACCAAAGCGGGGGGCTGCCGGGGAGACCCAGTACTTC; CDR3aa: CASSPKRGAAGETQYF
d_gene: .; v_gene: TRBV5-1; j_gene: TRBJ1-4; abundance: .; CDR3nt: TGCGCCAGCAGCGACCAGAGGAGGAATGAAAAACTGTTTTTT; CDR3aa: CASSDQRRNEKLFF
d_gene: TRBD2; v_gene: TRBV6-5; j_gene: TRBJ2-1; abundance: .; CDR3nt: TGTGCCAGCAGTTATGGGCTAGCGGGGACCAATGAGCAGTTCTTC; CDR3aa: CASSYGLAGTNEQFF
d_gene: .; v_gene: TRBV27; j_gene: TRBJ2-7; abundance: .; CDR3nt: TGTGCCAGCAGTGTCGCGAGTTCCTACGAGCAGTACTTC; CDR3aa: CASSVASSYEQYF
d_gene: TRBD1; v_gene: TRBV4-1; j_gene: TRBJ1-1; abundance: .; CDR3nt: TGCGCCAGCAGTCGTGACAGGGGAAGTGAAGCTTTCTTT; CDR3aa: CASSRDRGSEAFF
d_gene: .; v_gene: TRBV9; j_gene: TRBJ2-2; abundance: once; CDR3nt: TGTGCCAGCAGCGTATCCGGGTCCTACACCGGGGAGCTGTTTTTT; CDR3aa: CASSVSGSYTGELFF
d_gene: TRBD1; v_gene: TRBV9; j_gene: TRBJ2-7; abundance: .; CDR3nt: TGTGCCAGCAGCTTCCGGGACAGGGACCCTTACGAGCAGTACTTC; CDR3aa: CASSFRDRDPYEQYF
d_gene: .; v_gene: TRBV18; j_gene: TRBJ1-3; abundance: .; CDR3nt: TGTGCCAGCTCACCCCAGGGCCCTCCCTCTGGAAACACCATATATTTT; CDR3aa: CASSPQGPPSGNTIYF
d_gene: TRBD1; v_gene: TRBV4-2; j_gene: TRBJ1-5; abundance: few; CDR3nt: TGTGCCAGCAGCCAAGATAGGGTGGGGACAGGGGATCAGCCCCAGCATTTT; CDR3aa: CASSQDRVGTGDQPQHF
d_gene: .; v_gene: TRBV6-6; j_gene: TRBJ1-3; abundance: .; CDR3nt: TGTGCCAGCAGTAACCAGATGACTGGAAACACCATATATTTT; CDR3aa: CASSNQMTGNTIYF
d_gene: .; v_gene: TRBV7-8; j_gene: TRBJ1-5; abundance: once; CDR3nt: TGTGCCAGCAGCTTTGGGACACCGTATAGCAATCAGCCCCAGCATTTT; CDR3aa: CASSFGTPYSNQPQHF
d_gene: .; v_gene: TRBV7-8; j_gene: TRBJ2-1; abundance: .; CDR3nt: TGTGCCAGCAGCAACATTGAGCAGTTCTTC; CDR3aa: CASSNIEQFF